Following are 13 T cell receptor beta chains from one sample sequenced in a study of regulatory T cells in long-lasting Graves disease. The TCR beta library used iRepertoire HTBI primers with Arm-PCR amplification of CDR3. Via MiXCR, TCRdb re-called the multiplex PCR reads, giving one row per CDR3 protein. The sample has around 460,000 distinct CDR3 sequences, about 14% seen once; the top ten hold about a sixth. Time point here: newly diagnosed GD, antithyroid drugs for less than 3 months. Isolated PBMC RNA provided the starting material for the TCR library. The same sample was also used in a study of T cells in Graves' hyperthyroidism and ophthalmopathy.

Material: peripheral blood mononuclear cells (PBMCs), obtained at new diagnosis, from a patient treated with antithyroid drugs. The receptors derive from a woman between 50 and 59 years old with Graves disease.

This clonotype has only a few counts. The chain uses TRBV7-9 and TRBJ2-3; possible D gene TRBD1, 6 bases. The CDR3 is 15 amino acids. CDR1 is SEHNR, CDR2 FQNEAQ, per germline (reference sequence). The V end lost 3 bases, the J end lost 3 bases, and 13 bases lay between the germline ends. As DNA, the CDR3 is TGTGCCAGCAGCTTGATGGGCAGGGGTACAGATACGCAGTATTTT. Protein sequence: CASSLMGRGTDTQYF.

In its sample, this clonotype was seen many times. The chain employs TRBV2 and TRBJ2-2; tentatively, D is TRBD2 (5 bases). The CDR3 totals 14 residues. V was clipped by 8 bases and J by 8 bases, with 18 bases between them. CDR1 and CDR2 from the germline V gene are SNHLY and FYNNEI. The CDR3 region has the DNA TGTGCCAGCTACCGGGATGGAGGTTCTGGGGAGCTGTTTTTT. Translation: CASYRDGGSGELFF.

The sample holds a few counts of this clonotype. This chain joins TRBV7-2 and TRBJ2-3; possible D gene TRBD2, 5 bases. Trimming pared 1 base from V and 5 bases from J, leaving 13 bases between. CDR1 is SGHTA and CDR2 is FQGNSA in the germline V gene. The CDR3 contains 15 residues. This chain's CDR3 is CASSLVGRGGDTQYF. In nucleotides, the CDR3 is TGTGCCAGCAGCTTAGTTGGGAGAGGTGGAGATACGCAGTATTTT.

The table lists this clonotype with many counts. The V and J genes are TRBV5-1 and TRBJ2-5; perhaps TRBD2 as D (6 bases). The V end lost 7 bases, the J end lost 5 bases, and 12 bases lay between the germline ends. This CDR3 comprises 12 residues. Per germline, CDR1 SGHRS and CDR2 YFSETQ. CDR3 residues: CASGTGGETQYF. The DNA of the CDR3 is TGCGCCAGCGGGACTGGTGGGGAGACCCAGTACTTC.

This clonotype was detected many times. V is TRBV28 and J is TRBJ2-1; 8 bases are shared with TRBD1. V was clipped by 2 bases and J by 8 bases; unmatched bases: 8. The CDR3 has 15 residues. Germline V gene sequence: CDR1 MDHEN, CDR2 SYDVKM. The CDR3 spells CASSLIQGAMDEQFF. In DNA form, the CDR3 reads TGTGCCAGCAGTTTAATTCAGGGGGCTATGGATGAGCAGTTCTTC.

The table lists this clonotype with a few counts. V gene TRBV4-1 combines with J gene TRBJ2-5; D may be TRBD1 (6 bases). CDR1 is MGHRA and CDR2 is YSYEKL in the germline V gene. V lost 2 bases to trimming and J lost 3 bases, with 13 bases between them. The CDR3 is made up of 15 amino acids. The CDR3 DNA sequence: TGCGCCAGCAGCCAATTTAGGGCAGGGGAAGAGACCCAGTACTTC. Translating it yields CASSQFRAGEETQYF.

This chain connects TRBV2 to TRBJ1-3; D is uncertain. Between the trimmed V and J ends, which lost 1 base and 1 base, there was a span of 5 bases. This CDR3 spans 14 amino acids. Germline V gives CDR1 SNHLY, CDR2 FYNNEI. CDR3 sequence reads: CASSEEESGNTIYF. CDR3 in DNA: TGTGCCAGCAGTGAAGAGGAATCTGGAAACACCATATATTTT.

This clonotype was seen many times. This sequence joins TRBV2 and TRBJ1-1; 8 bases agree with TRBD1. Germline CDR1 is SNHLY and CDR2 is FYNNEI. The CDR3 spans 13 residues. After removal of 3 bases from V and 10 bases from J, the junction contained 7 bases not matched to a gene. CDR3 DNA sequence: TGTGCCAGCAGTGATGGCCAGGGGGCTCCAGCTTTCTTT. Translating gives CASSDGQGAPAFF.

This clonotype was picked up many times. J is TRBJ2-2 and V is TRBV6-1; 14 nucleotides match TRBD2. V was clipped by 6 bases and J by 3 bases; unmatched bases: 12. This CDR3 has 19 residues. In germline, CDR1 is MNHNS, CDR2 SASEGT. The CDR3 nucleotides are TGTGCCAGCAGGACCGAGGGACTAGCGGGAGCGGTGGACACCGGGGAGCTGTTTTTT. Its translation: CASRTEGLAGAVDTGELFF.

This clonotype was found many times. The chain combines TRBV5-1 with TRBJ2-7; D remains ambiguous. This CDR3 is built from 14 residues. CDR1 and CDR2 (germline): SGHRS, YFSETQ. The V gene lost 0 bases and the J gene lost 0 bases, with 7 bases spanning the gap. CDR3 in amino acids: CASSLVGNSYEQYF. The CDR3 DNA sequence: TGCGCCAGCAGCTTGGTCGGTAACTCCTACGAGCAGTACTTC.

A single count supports this clonotype. This sequence joins TRBV19 and TRBJ2-5; 8 bases align to TRBD2. The J call is in doubt because the DNA end fits TRBJ2-1 better. Germline lookup yields CDR1 LNHDA and CDR2 SQIVND (reference sequence). This CDR3 comprises 15 residues. The CDR3 reads CASCREGGLGNEQFF. The CDR3 coding sequence is TGTGCCTCCTGCCGGGAGGGGGGTTTGGGGAATGAGCAGTTCTTC.

This clonotype came up a few times. The V gene is TRBV24-1, the J gene TRBJ2-3; 12 nucleotides agree with TRBD2. J was trimmed by 0 bases and V by 2 bases; bases with no gene match: 20. This CDR3 spans 23 amino acids. Germline V CDR1 and CDR2: KGHDR, SFDVKD. CDR3 sequence: CATSDSSERIGLAGLTSTDTQYF. Here the CDR3 DNA reads TGTGCCACCAGTGATTCCTCTGAGAGAATAGGACTAGCGGGACTGACTAGCACAGATACGCAGTATTTT.

This clonotype was seen once. The chain joins TRBV29-1 to TRBJ2-3; possible D gene TRBD1, 5 bases. Looked up from germline, CDR1 is SQVTM and CDR2 is ANQGSEA. Trimming shortened V by 4 bases and J by 0 bases, and 11 bases separated the two germline ends. The length of the CDR3 is 14 residues. The CDR3 DNA reads TGCAGCGTTGTCCCCACAGGTAGCACAGATACGCAGTATTTT. This codes for CSVVPTGSTDTQYF.